This T cell receptor beta chain is from a study of blood T cells in healthy people across ages. Study-wide points: Both naive CD4+ cell counts and diversity were greater in long-lived donors than in aged donors.

About this clonotype itself: What it binds is not known.

Then a second PCR, running about 7 to 11 cycles, was carried out with a sample-barcoded 5' primer and a J-beta primer mix. Via MiXCR, TCRdb re-called the 5' RACE reads, giving one row per CDR3 protein. The data contain some 1.7 million distinct CDR3 sequences, about 28% of them seen just once; the ten biggest clones take up about 7.7%. This clonotype was obtained from a woman in her thirties in good health. The sequenced material came from blood.

CDR3: CASSFSAGGPSYEQYF. In nucleotides, the CDR3 is TGTGCCAGCAGTTTTTCTGCGGGGGGGCCCTCCTACGAGCAGTACTTC. This chain links TRBV12-3 or TRBV12-4 with TRBJ2-7; 9 positions match TRBD2. There are 16 residues in the CDR3. Trimming cost V 3 bases and J 0 bases; bases outside gene matches: 6.